This TCR beta chain was captured by sequencing in a study of siplizumab effects on memory and regulatory T cells. Sequenced by immunoSEQ multiplex PCR; TCRdb stores in-frame clones only, minus some. The sample consists of some 100,000 clones, around 94% of them appearing once. Points from the study as a whole: Of the proliferating CD4+ or CD8+ clones, roughly 75-96% lacked a naive or memory phenotype that could be assigned. The study found that mappable alloreactive CD4+ clones averaged roughly 69% Treg-derived with siplizumab and roughly 27% in controls. Proof of suppressive function in proliferating Tregs from siplizumab cultures was not established. Memory T cells appeared less diverse than naive cells, which seemed to contribute substantially to alloresponse.

V lost 2 bases, J lost 8 bases, and 14 bases lay in between. The CDR3 is 14 amino acids. CDR1 and CDR2 from the germline V gene are SGHKS and YYEKEE (reference sequence). Concerning this clone: The antigen is undetermined.

The sample was Tregs sorted from blood. The rearrangement uses TRBV5-5 and TRBJ2-1; D unclear. The sequence came from a human donor in good health. CDR3 in DNA: TGTGCCAGCAGCTTCCCACTCCCGATCGATGAGCAGTTCTTC. This encodes CASSFPLPIDEQFF.